The text below deals with one TCR beta chain. Antigen specificity is unknown. The same CDR3 can be traced to other DNA sequences in this sample. Repertoires were generated with immunoSEQ multiplex PCR, while TCRdb's copy carries only in-frame clones and drops some. This sample has approximately 220,000 clones, with 65% to 85% found just once. Germline loops: CDR1 KGHSH, CDR2 LQKENI. This CDR3 is built from 14 residues. J gave up 3 bases and V 3 bases, and 1 base lay outside the gene matches. This sample stems from a study of cytomegalovirus exposure and HLA in healthy donors. Findings and caveats of the study: A few of the chains that were CMV-associated were confirmed in vitro to be specific for CMV antigens.

Sequenced sample: PBMCs. The V and J genes are TRBV18 and TRBJ1-2, with 10 bases lining up with TRBD1. The sequence came from a woman in her 30s in good health and CMV-seropositive. CDR3 sequence (DNA): TGTGCCAGCTCACCCGGACAGGGGGACTATGGCTACACCTTC. Protein: CASSPGQGDYGYTF.